This T cell receptor beta chain is drawn from a study of blood T cell repertoires in COVID-19. Methods used by the authors: Amplification from reference gene primers served as the basis for estimated nucleated cell counts. Generated by immunoSEQ multiplex PCR, the TCRdb table keeps only in-frame clones and is missing some. That table is the source of V, J and clone size, and D and trimming were worked out from the DNA. The data contain under 350,000 clones, 80% to 90% of them singletons. The CDR3 is 11 amino acids. Trimming removed 3 bases from V and 9 bases from J, with 6 bases in between. In germline, CDR1 is SNHLY, CDR2 FYNNEI.

The specimen was peripheral blood. V is TRBV2 and J is TRBJ2-1; D is ambiguous. The TCR was taken from a woman between 50 and 59 years old who had recovered from COVID-19. The CDR3, as DNA: TGTGCCAGCAGTGATTTCATTGAGCAGTTCTTC. Protein product: CASSDFIEQFF.